The entry that follows covers one T cell receptor (beta chain) sequence. TCRdb's table, derived via immunoSEQ multiplex PCR, lists solely in-frame clones and lacks some. The sample has around 110,000 clones, roughly 90% seen once. This record belongs to a study of T cell changes during pregnancy in multiple sclerosis. The sample consisted of peripheral blood, taken after pregnancy. The TCR comes from a female donor with multiple sclerosis, enrolled in a pregnancy study.

CDR3 coding DNA: TGTGCCAGCAGCCCAGTAGCGGGGTCTTCTTACAATGAGCAGTTCTTC. It translates to CASSPVAGSSYNEQFF. The J gene is TRBJ2-1, the V gene TRBV2; 8 bases align to TRBD2. The CDR3 contains 16 residues. Germline lookup yields CDR1 SNHLY and CDR2 FYNNEI. V shed 6 bases and J 4 bases; nucleotides not matched to a gene: 11.